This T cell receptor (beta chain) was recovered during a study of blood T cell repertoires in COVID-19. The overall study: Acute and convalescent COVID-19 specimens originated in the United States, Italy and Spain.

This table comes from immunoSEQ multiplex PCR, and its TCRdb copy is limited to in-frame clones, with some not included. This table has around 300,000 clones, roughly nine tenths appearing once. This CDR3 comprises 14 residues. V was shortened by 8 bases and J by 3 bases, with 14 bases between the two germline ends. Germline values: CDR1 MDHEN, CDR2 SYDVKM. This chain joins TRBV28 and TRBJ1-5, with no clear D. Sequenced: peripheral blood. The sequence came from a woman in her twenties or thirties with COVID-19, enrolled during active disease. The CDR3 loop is CASVMSKVNQPQHF. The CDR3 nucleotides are TGTGCCAGCGTCATGAGTAAAGTCAATCAGCCCCAGCATTTT.